This T cell receptor beta chain stems from a study of shared clonotypes between healthy human individuals. Each PCR replicate from the sorted subsets contained around 200 ng DNA, which is around 30,000 T cell genomes. The data were produced by immunoSEQ multiplex PCR, yet TCRdb's version contains in-frame clones alone and is incomplete. The table shows more than 400,000 clones, with 95% to 97% occurring only once. What was sequenced was naive CD4+ T cells sorted from blood. Sample subset: CD45RA+ positively selected. The TCR was taken from a woman under 40 in good health.

This chain's CDR3 is CASSSQGNYNEQFF. The CDR3 nucleotides are TGTGCCAGTAGTAGTCAGGGAAACTACAATGAGCAGTTCTTC. The genes are TRBV19 and TRBJ2-1; D is possibly TRBD1 (5 bases). The V gene's germline CDR1 is LNHDA and CDR2 SQIVND (reference sequence). The V end was cut by 4 bases, the J end by 3 bases, with 10 bases between. The CDR3 has 14 residues.